This entry describes one T cell receptor (beta chain). What it binds is unknown. The sample originates from a study of siplizumab effects on memory and regulatory T cells. General study findings and limits: Memory T cells appeared less diverse than naive cells, which seemed to contribute substantially to alloresponse. Assignment of a naive or memory phenotype failed for roughly 80-96% of the proliferating CD4+ or CD8+ clones.

Some clones are missing from TCRdb's copy, which holds only in-frame ones; the method was immunoSEQ multiplex PCR. The sample has more than 85,000 clones, more than 85% seen once. Germline values: CDR1 SGDLS, CDR2 YYNGEE. Trimming took 1 base from V and 3 from J, leaving 10 bases between them. This CDR3 spans 15 amino acids. The chain carries TRBV9 and TRBJ1-4, with a tentative D call TRBD1 (5 bases). Specimen: CD4+ T cells sorted from blood. The sequence came from a human donor in good health. Some clones in this sample may be carry-over from other donors' samples. This chain's CDR3 is CASSVKGSSNEKLFF. CDR3 in DNA: TGTGCCAGCAGCGTAAAGGGGAGTTCTAATGAAAAACTGTTTTTT.